Shown below are 11 T cell receptor beta chains from a single sample sequenced in a study of lymphopenia after photon versus proton radiotherapy. Method: immunoSEQ multiplex PCR; TCRdb's copy keeps in-frame clones and lacks some. The profile shows 15,000 or so clones, 82% of them singletons. Source: peripheral blood, taken from a patient treated with photon-based radiotherapy. The source is a man aged 50-60 years with gastric cancer.

The chain is built from TRBV7-8 and TRBJ2-2; D gene unclear. The V gene lost 0 bases and the J gene lost 7 bases, with 6 bases spanning the gap. The CDR3 runs to 13 residues. Looked up from germline, CDR1 is SGHVS and CDR2 is FQNEAQ. In DNA, the CDR3 is TGTGCCAGCAGCTTAGCGTCCGGCGGGGAGCTGTTTTTT. Its protein product is CASSLASGGELFF.

V usage is TRBV27 and J usage is TRBJ1-4, with TRBD1 matching 7 bases. CDR3 size: 14 residues. Trimming cost V 6 bases and J 8 bases; bases outside gene matches: 9. The germline V gene has CDR1 MNHEY and CDR2 SMNVEV (reference sequence). CDR3 region: CASSSRQGREKLFF. Written as DNA, the CDR3 is TGTGCCAGCAGCTCCAGACAGGGACGGGAAAAACTGTTTTTT. The variable domain in full, completed from reference TRBV27 and TRBJ1-4, reads EAQVTQNPRYLITVTGKKLTVTCSQNMNHEYMSWYRQDPGLGLRQIYYSMNVEVTDKGDVPEGYKVSRKEKRNFPLILESPSPNQTSLYFCASSSRQGREKLFFGSGTQLSVL.

The genes are TRBV4-2 and TRBJ2-5; D is ambiguous. Deletions cut 0 bases from V and 5 bases from J, with 10 bases between. CDR3 length equals 14 residues. Germline V gene sequence: CDR1 LGHNA, CDR2 YNFKEQ. The CDR3 sequence is CASSQEPVRETQYF. CDR3 in DNA: TGTGCCAGCAGCCAAGAGCCGGTCCGCGAGACCCAGTACTTC.

This chain uses TRBV5-1 with TRBJ2-2; D ambiguous. Germline values: CDR1 SGHRS, CDR2 YFSETQ. V lost 0 bases and J lost 0, with 6 bases in between. This CDR3 region has 15 residues. The CDR3 here is CASSLDNTNTGELFF. CDR3 bases: TGCGCCAGCAGCTTGGACAATACGAACACCGGGGAGCTGTTTTTT.

The rearrangement uses TRBV19 and TRBJ2-3, with unresolved D. The CDR3 contains 15 residues. The germline V gene encodes CDR1 LNHDA and CDR2 SQIVND (reference sequence). V was clipped by 3 bases and J by 1 base, with 11 bases between them. In DNA, the CDR3 is TGTGCCAGTAGTATCGAAGGGAAAGGCACAGATACGCAGTATTTT. Translating gives CASSIEGKGTDTQYF.

This clone has a handful of counts. The gene calls are TRBV2 and TRBJ1-6; the D is unclear. Trimming removed 5 bases at V and 13 bases at J, with 9 bases between. This CDR3 contains 11 residues. From germline, CDR1 is SNHLY and CDR2 FYNNEI. CDR3 residues: CASSPEVPLHF. DNA of the CDR3: TGTGCCAGCAGTCCCGAGGTTCCCCTCCACTTT.

This chain joins TRBV18 and TRBJ2-5; D assignment may be TRBD1 or TRBD2 (5 bases each). The J call may be mistaken, given a closer DNA end match to TRBJ2-7. Germline CDR1 reads KGHSH; CDR2 reads LQKENI. The length of the CDR3 is 15 residues. The CDR3 DNA is TGTGCCAGCTCCCCGAGGGGTGTTAAGTTGCGCGAGCAGTACTTC. This codes for CASSPRGVKLREQYF.

The genes are TRBV29-1 and TRBJ1-1; 9 nucleotides match TRBD1. Trimming took 6 bases from V and 3 from J; bases not matched to a gene: 8. Germline loops: CDR1 SQVTM, CDR2 ANQGSEA. This CDR3 has 14 residues. CDR3 residues: CSVKPGQGYTEAFF. The CDR3 region has the DNA TGCAGCGTCAAACCGGGACAGGGATACACTGAAGCTTTCTTT. Full variable domain (outside the CDR3, taken from reference TRBV29-1 and TRBJ1-1): SAVISQKPSRDICQRGTSLTIQCQVDSQVTMMFWYRQQPGQSLTLIATANQGSEATYESGFVIDKFPISRPNLTFSTLTVSNMSPEDSSIYLCSVKPGQGYTEAFFGQGTRLTVV.

CDR3 in DNA: TGTGCCAGCAGGGGGGAAGCCGGCTACACCTTC. This encodes CASRGEAGYTF. The genes are TRBV27 and TRBJ1-2; D possibly corresponds to TRBD1 (5 bases). The V and J ends lost 6 bases and 8 bases respectively, with 10 bases between them. The CDR3 runs 11 residues. Germline-derived CDR1 and CDR2 are MNHEY and SMNVEV (reference sequence).

The chain combines TRBV6-5 with TRBJ2-1; the D gene is possibly TRBD2 (6 bases). This CDR3 contains 14 residues. CDR1 and CDR2 from the germline V gene are MNHEY and SVGAGI. Deletions cut 2 bases from V and 3 bases from J, with 8 bases between. CDR3 sequence reads: CASSYGGYYNEQFF. CDR3 coding DNA: TGTGCCAGCAGTTACGGAGGGTACTACAATGAGCAGTTCTTC.

The chain recombines TRBV5-4 with TRBJ2-5, with no clear D. The CDR3 is 16 residues long. The germline CDR1 and CDR2 sequences are SGHNT and YYREEE (reference sequence). V gave up 4 bases and J gave up 2 bases, with 18 bases separating them. This CDR3 is CASSPGSSPAQETQYF. The CDR3, as DNA: TGTGCCAGCAGCCCCGGGTCGAGCCCAGCTCAAGAGACCCAGTACTTC.